A single sample is the source of the 15 T cell receptor beta chains below, sequenced in a study of blood T cell repertoires in COVID-19. Clones were read by immunoSEQ multiplex PCR, and TCRdb kept only the in-frame ones, dropping some. Of about 80,000 clones in the sample, roughly 84% were seen once. Sequencing was carried out using peripheral blood. The receptors here all came from a man over 45 with acute or convalescent COVID-19.

The genes are TRBV6-5 and TRBJ1-1; D perhaps matches TRBD1 (5 bases). The V gene's germline CDR1 is MNHEY and CDR2 SVGAGI. Trimming pared 7 bases from V and 1 base from J, leaving 7 bases between. The CDR3 is 12 amino acids. The CDR3 here is CASTDRNTEAFF. The CDR3, as DNA: TGTGCCAGCACCGACAGGAACACTGAAGCTTTCTTT.

The chain combines TRBV9 with TRBJ2-5, with 8 bases fitting TRBD2. The CDR3 is 15 residues long. Per the germline V gene, CDR1 is SGDLS and CDR2 is YYNGEE. After removal of 0 bases from V and 5 bases from J, the junction contained 6 bases not matched to a gene. The CDR3: CASSVVGGAGETQYF. CDR3 DNA: TGTGCCAGCAGCGTAGTCGGGGGGGCCGGTGAGACCCAGTACTTC.

V and J are TRBV5-1 and TRBJ2-5; D is unclear. Germline-derived CDR1 and CDR2 are SGHRS and YFSETQ. Trimming shortened V by 2 bases and J by 5 bases, and 10 bases separated the two germline ends. The CDR3 loop spans 13 amino acids. CDR3 region: CASSFPGRETQYF. CDR3 coding DNA: TGCGCCAGCAGCTTTCCTGGTCGGGAGACCCAGTACTTC.

This chain uses TRBV10-1 with TRBJ1-2; TRBD1 is a possible D gene (6 bases). Germline V gives CDR1 WNHNN, CDR2 SYGVQD (reference sequence). The ends were cut back, 4 bases at V and 2 bases at J, with 17 bases in the middle. CDR3 length: 16 residues. The chain's CDR3 is CASSGPRTVFNYGYTF. CDR3 in DNA: TGCGCCAGCAGTGGCCCACGGACAGTCTTCAACTATGGCTACACCTTC.

The CDR3, as DNA: TGTGCCAGTAGTATGAAGACAGGGGGCAACACTGAAGCTTTCTTT. This translates into CASSMKTGGNTEAFF. The genes are TRBV19 and TRBJ1-1, with 10 bases lining up with TRBD1. This CDR3 contains 15 residues. V lost 3 bases to trimming and J lost 2 bases; unmatched junction nucleotides: 3. Germline-derived CDR1 and CDR2 are LNHDA and SQIVND (reference sequence).

Comment on this clone: This sample includes further DNA sequences coding for the same CDR3. This chain joins TRBV7-9 and TRBJ1-5; 8 bases line up with TRBD1. Germline values: CDR1 SEHNR, CDR2 FQNEAQ (reference sequence). CDR3 size: 14 residues. Trimming at V came to 5 bases and at J to 4 bases, leaving 4 bases not matched to a gene. CDR3 sequence (DNA): TGTGCCAGCAGCCAAGGGACAGGAAATCAGCCCCAGCATTTT. This sequence encodes CASSQGTGNQPQHF.

V usage is TRBV11-2 and J usage is TRBJ2-1, with D perhaps matching TRBD2 (6 bases). CDR1 is SGHAT and CDR2 is FQNNGV in the germline V gene. This CDR3 is 14 amino acids long. Trimming removed 4 bases from V and 8 bases from J, with 15 bases in between. CDR3 protein: CASSSHLGGDEQFF. The CDR3 DNA sequence: TGTGCCAGCAGCTCACATTTGGGAGGCGATGAGCAGTTCTTC.

This clone appeared a few times. The chain joins TRBV18 to TRBJ1-2; no reliable D call. V shed 0 bases and J shed 2 bases, with 13 bases lying between them. Per the germline V gene, CDR1 is KGHSH and CDR2 is LQKENI. This CDR3 contains 16 residues. CDR3 protein: CASSPPNGQRNYGYTF. In DNA form, the CDR3 reads TGTGCCAGCTCACCACCTAACGGTCAAAGAAACTATGGCTACACCTTC.

V gene TRBV5-1 combines with J gene TRBJ2-7; the D gene is possibly TRBD2 (7 bases). CDR3 length: 16 residues. With 4 bases removed from V and 1 base from J, the gap between germline ends came to 18 bases. From germline, CDR1 is SGHRS and CDR2 YFSETQ. The DNA of the CDR3 is TGCGCCAGCAGCCCAACCCGAGGGGGAGGGTCCTACGAGCAGTACTTC. The encoded protein is CASSPTRGGGSYEQYF.

This chain joins TRBV5-4 and TRBJ1-2; 10 bases fit TRBD1. The trim removed 2 bases at V and 7 bases at J, leaving 8 bases unmatched. Germline V gives CDR1 SGHNT, CDR2 YYREEE (reference sequence). The CDR3 has 15 residues. CDR3 protein: CASSFGTGVWSGYTF. The CDR3, as DNA: TGTGCCAGCAGCTTCGGGACAGGGGTTTGGTCTGGCTACACCTTC.

The V gene is TRBV5-1, the J gene TRBJ2-2; D is perhaps TRBD2 (5 bases). This CDR3 has 18 amino acids. V was pared by 0 bases and J by 5 bases, with 20 bases between. The germline gives CDR1 SGHRS, CDR2 YFSETQ. The CDR3 region is CASSLELAGSKLTGELFF. CDR3 bases: TGCGCCAGCAGCTTGGAGCTAGCCGGTTCCAAGTTGACCGGGGAGCTGTTTTTT.

The chain has TRBV5-4 and TRBJ1-1, with 7 bases lining up with TRBD1. The junction had 8 bases not matched to a gene; V was cut back by 5 bases and J by 4 bases. Germline V gene sequence: CDR1 SGHNT, CDR2 YYREEE (reference sequence). The CDR3 extends over 14 amino acids. The CDR3, as DNA: TGTGCCAGCAGGACAGGGTGGCGAGGCACTGAAGCTTTCTTT. It specifies CASRTGWRGTEAFF.

The rearrangement joins TRBV18 to TRBJ1-2; 9 nucleotides match TRBD1. The V gene end was trimmed by 3 bases and the J gene end by 4 bases; junction bases not matched to a gene: 9. The CDR3 is made up of 16 amino acids. Per the germline V gene, CDR1 is KGHSH and CDR2 is LQKENI. The DNA of the CDR3 is TGTGCCAGCTCACCGCGATTGGGGGGACAGGGCTATGGCTACACCTTC. Its translation is CASSPRLGGQGYGYTF.

The genes are TRBV6-5 and TRBJ2-1; 12 bases match TRBD1. V was clipped by 8 bases and J by 5 bases; unmatched bases: 7. Germline CDR1 and CDR2: MNHEY and SVGAGI. The CDR3 totals 15 residues. DNA for the CDR3: TGTGCCAGCCGGAGCGGGACAGGGGGCAACAATGAGCAGTTCTTC. This gives the protein CASRSGTGGNNEQFF.

CDR3 residues: CASSFGGGPTIGELFF. The CDR3 DNA follows: TGTGCCAGCAGCTTTGGAGGCGGACCCACGATCGGGGAGCTGTTTTTT. The genes are TRBV5-4 and TRBJ2-2, with D maybe TRBD2 (5 bases). Trimming cost V 2 bases and J 7 bases, with 18 bases left between them. CDR3 length: 16 residues. Germline V gives CDR1 SGHNT, CDR2 YYREEE (reference sequence).